The entry below describes one TCR beta chain. Amplification used 60 V beta primers and 13 J beta primers. This table comes from immunoSEQ multiplex PCR, and its TCRdb copy is limited to in-frame clones, with some not included. The sample includes 75,000 to 100,000 clones, 70% to 80% of them seen just once. The sample belongs to a study of glioma-infiltrating T cells after dendritic cell vaccination. Trimming shortened V by 6 bases and J by 4 bases, and 18 bases separated the two germline ends. Germline V gene lookup returns CDR1 MNHNS and CDR2 SASEGT. This CDR3 comprises 15 residues. Patients had residual fresh-frozen tumor tissue and more than two years of survival data.

This chain joins TRBV6-1 and TRBJ1-2, with D possibly TRBD1 on 5 matching bases. The receptor was derived from a human donor with glioblastoma. The sample here was blood, taken before dendritic cell vaccination. CDR3 region: CASSPGLLRSYGYTF. Here the CDR3 DNA reads TGTGCCAGCAGCCCGGGACTCCTGCGCAGCTATGGCTACACCTTC.